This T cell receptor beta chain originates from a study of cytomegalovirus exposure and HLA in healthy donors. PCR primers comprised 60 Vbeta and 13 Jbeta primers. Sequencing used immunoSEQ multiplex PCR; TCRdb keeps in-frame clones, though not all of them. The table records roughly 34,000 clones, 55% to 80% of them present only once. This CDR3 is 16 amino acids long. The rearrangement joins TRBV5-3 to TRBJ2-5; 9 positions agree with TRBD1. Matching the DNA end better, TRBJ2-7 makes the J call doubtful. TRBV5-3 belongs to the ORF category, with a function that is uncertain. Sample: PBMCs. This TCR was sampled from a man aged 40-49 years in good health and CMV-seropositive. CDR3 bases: TGTGCCAGAAGCGGGGGGACAGGGAGAGCTTCCTACGAGCAGTACTTC. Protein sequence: CARSGGTGRASYEQYF.